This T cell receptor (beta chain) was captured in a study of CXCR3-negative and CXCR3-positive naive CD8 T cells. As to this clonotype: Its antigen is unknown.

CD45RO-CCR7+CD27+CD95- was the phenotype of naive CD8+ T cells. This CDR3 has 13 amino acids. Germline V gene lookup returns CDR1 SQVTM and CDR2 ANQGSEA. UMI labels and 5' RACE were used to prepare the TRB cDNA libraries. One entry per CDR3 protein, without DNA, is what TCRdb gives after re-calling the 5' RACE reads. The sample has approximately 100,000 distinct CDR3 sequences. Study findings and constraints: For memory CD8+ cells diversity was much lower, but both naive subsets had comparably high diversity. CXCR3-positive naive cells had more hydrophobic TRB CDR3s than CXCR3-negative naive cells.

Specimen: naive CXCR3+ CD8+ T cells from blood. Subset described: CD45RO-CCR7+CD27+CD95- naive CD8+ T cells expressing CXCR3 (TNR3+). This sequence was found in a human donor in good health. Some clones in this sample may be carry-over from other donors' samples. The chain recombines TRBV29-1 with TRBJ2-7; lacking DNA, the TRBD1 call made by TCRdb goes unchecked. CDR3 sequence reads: CSVERQGSYEQYF.